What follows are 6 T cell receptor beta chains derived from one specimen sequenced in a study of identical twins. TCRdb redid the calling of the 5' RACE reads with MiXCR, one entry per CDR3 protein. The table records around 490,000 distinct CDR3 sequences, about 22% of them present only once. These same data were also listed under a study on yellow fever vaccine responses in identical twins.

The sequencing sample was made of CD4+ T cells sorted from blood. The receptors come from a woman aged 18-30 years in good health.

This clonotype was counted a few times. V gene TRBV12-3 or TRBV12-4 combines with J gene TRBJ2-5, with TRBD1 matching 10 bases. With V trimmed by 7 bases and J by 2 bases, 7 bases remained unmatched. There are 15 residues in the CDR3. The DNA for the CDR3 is TGTGCCAGCACCCTAGGGACAGGGGCGCAAGAGACCCAGTACTTC. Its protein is CASTLGTGAQETQYF.

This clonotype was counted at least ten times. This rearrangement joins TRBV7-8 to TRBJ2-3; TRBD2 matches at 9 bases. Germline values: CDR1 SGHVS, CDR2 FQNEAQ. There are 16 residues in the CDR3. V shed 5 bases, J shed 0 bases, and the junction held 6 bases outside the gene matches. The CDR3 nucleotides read TGTGCCAGCAGCCCCCCGGCGGGAGGGAGCACAGATACGCAGTATTTT. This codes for CASSPPAGGSTDTQYF.

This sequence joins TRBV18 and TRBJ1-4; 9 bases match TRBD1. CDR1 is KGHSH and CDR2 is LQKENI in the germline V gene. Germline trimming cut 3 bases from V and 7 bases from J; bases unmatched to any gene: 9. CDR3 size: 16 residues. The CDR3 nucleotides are TGTGCCAGCTCACCGGGACAGGGTGTATCGTTTGAAAAACTGTTTTTT. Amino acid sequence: CASSPGQGVSFEKLFF.

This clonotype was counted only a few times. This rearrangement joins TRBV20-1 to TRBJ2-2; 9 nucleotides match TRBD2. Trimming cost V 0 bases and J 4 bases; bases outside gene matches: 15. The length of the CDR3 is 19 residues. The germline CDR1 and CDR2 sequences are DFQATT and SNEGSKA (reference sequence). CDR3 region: CSARERSTIAGVVTGELFF. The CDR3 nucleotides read TGCAGTGCTAGAGAGAGATCAACCATAGCGGGGGTGGTCACCGGGGAGCTGTTTTTT.

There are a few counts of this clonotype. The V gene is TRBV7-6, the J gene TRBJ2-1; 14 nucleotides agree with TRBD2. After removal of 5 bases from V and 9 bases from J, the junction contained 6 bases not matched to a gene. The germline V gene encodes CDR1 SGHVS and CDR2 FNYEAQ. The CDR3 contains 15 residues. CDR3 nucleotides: TGTGCCAGCAGCCAGACTAGCGGGGGGGCTTTTGAGCAGTTCTTC. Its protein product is CASSQTSGGAFEQFF.

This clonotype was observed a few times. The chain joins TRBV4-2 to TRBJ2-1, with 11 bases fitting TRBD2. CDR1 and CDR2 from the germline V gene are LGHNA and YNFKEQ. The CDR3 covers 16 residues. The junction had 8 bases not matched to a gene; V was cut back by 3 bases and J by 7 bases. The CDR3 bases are TGTGCCAGCAGCCACGTCGGGACTAGCGGTTTTAATGAGCAGTTCTTC. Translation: CASSHVGTSGFNEQFF.